Below, 7 T cell receptor beta chains from the same sample are listed, as sequenced in a study of T cell changes during pregnancy in multiple sclerosis (dated by TCRdb to the late 2010s). The library was obtained by the immunoSEQ multiplex PCR assay. TCRdb provides this immuneACCESS table in a form limited to in-frame rearrangements. Some clones are lacking; in checked studies, under half of them reflect an unresolved V gene, and why the rest are absent is not known. For this sample there are tens of thousands of clones; approximately 92% appear just once. In total, the top ten clones hold under 2.5% of the sample. The specimen was CD4+ T cells from peripheral blood mononuclear cells, collected after pregnancy. The receptor set was obtained from a female donor in good health, enrolled as a control in a pregnancy study.

V and J are TRBV28 and TRBJ2-7, with 8 bases lining up with TRBD2. This CDR3 region has 14 residues. Unmatched junction bases numbered 8, after V lost 4 bases and J lost 6 bases. CDR1 is MDHEN and CDR2 is SYDVKM in the germline V gene. DNA of the CDR3: TGTGCCAGCAGTTCGCCGGGAGGGAGGATCGAGCAGTACTTC. It codes for CASSSPGGRIEQYF.

The CDR3 DNA follows: TGTGCCAGCAGCTTAGATAGCGGGACCGAGCAGTACTTC. It encodes CASSLDSGTEQYF. The chain joins TRBV7-2 to TRBJ2-7, with TRBD2 identical over 8 bases. CDR3 length: 13 amino acids. The germline CDR1 and CDR2 sequences are SGHTA and FQGNSA. V shed 1 base and J 6 bases; nucleotides not matched to a gene: 2.

The rearrangement links TRBV11-2 to TRBJ2-1; D unresolved. Germline CDR1 and CDR2: SGHAT and FQNNGV. There are 15 residues in the CDR3. V lost 2 bases, J lost 7 bases, and 15 bases lay in between. CDR3 sequence (DNA): TGTGCCAGCAGCTTAACGCAGCGACCCTTGAATGAGCAGTTCTTC. This encodes CASSLTQRPLNEQFF.

V is TRBV7-2 and J is TRBJ2-5, with unresolved D. Trimming removed 1 base from V and 3 bases from J, with 9 bases in between. CDR3 length: 14 residues. The germline gives CDR1 SGHTA, CDR2 FQGNSA. The CDR3 reads CASSLVWQKETQYF. The CDR3 DNA follows: TGTGCCAGCAGCTTAGTTTGGCAAAAAGAGACCCAGTACTTC. Based on the CDR3 plus reference TRBV7-2 and TRBJ2-5, the full variable domain is GAGVSQSPSNKVTEKGKDVELRCDPISGHTALYWYRQSLGQGLEFLIYFQGNSAPDKSGLPSDRFSAERTGGSVSTLTIQRTQQEDSAVYLCASSLVWQKETQYFGPGTRLLVL.

This rearrangement joins TRBV5-1 to TRBJ1-1, with D possibly being TRBD1 (5 bases). The germline gives CDR1 SGHRS, CDR2 YFSETQ. The V end was cut by 2 bases, the J end by 4 bases, with 12 bases between. The CDR3 loop spans 14 amino acids. The CDR3 nucleotides are TGCGCCAGCAGCTTACAGGTTGCCGGCACTGAAGCTTTCTTT. This translates into CASSLQVAGTEAFF.

The chain carries TRBV10-3 and TRBJ2-1, with 10 bases matching TRBD2. Germline V gene sequence: CDR1 ENHRY, CDR2 SYGVKD. This CDR3 is built from 14 residues. Trimming took 4 bases from V and 8 from J; bases not matched to a gene: 5. CDR3 protein: CAISAASGSHEQFF. In DNA, the CDR3 is TGTGCCATCAGTGCGGCTAGCGGGAGTCATGAGCAGTTCTTC.

The chain employs TRBV7-2 and TRBJ1-4; a possible D gene is TRBD1 (6 bases). The ends were cut back, 0 bases at V and 8 bases at J, with 13 bases in the middle. Germline V lookup: CDR1 SGHTA, CDR2 FQGNSA. CDR3 length: 15 amino acids. The DNA of the CDR3 is TGTGCCAGCAGCTTAGCGGGGGGGCGAAACGAAAAACTGTTTTTT. It encodes CASSLAGGRNEKLFF.